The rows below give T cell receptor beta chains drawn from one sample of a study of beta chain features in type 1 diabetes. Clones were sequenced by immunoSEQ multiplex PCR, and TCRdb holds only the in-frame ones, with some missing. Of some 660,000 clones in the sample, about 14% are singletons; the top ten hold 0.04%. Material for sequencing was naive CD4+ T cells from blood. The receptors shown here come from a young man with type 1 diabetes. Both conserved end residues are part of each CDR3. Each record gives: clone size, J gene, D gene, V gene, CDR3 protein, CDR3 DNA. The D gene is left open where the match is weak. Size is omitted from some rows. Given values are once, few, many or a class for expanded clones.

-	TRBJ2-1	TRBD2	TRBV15	CATSSRGGSYNEQFF	TGTGCCACCAGCAGCCGGGGGGGCTCCTACAATGAGCAGTTCTTC
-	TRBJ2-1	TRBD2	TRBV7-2	CALAGVKGYNEQFF	TGTGCCCTAGCGGGAGTTAAGGGATACAATGAGCAGTTCTTC
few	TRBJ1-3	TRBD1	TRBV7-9	CASSFGTGGIGNTIYF	TGTGCCAGCAGCTTTGGGACAGGGGGCATTGGAAACACCATATATTTT
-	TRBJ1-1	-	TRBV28	CASSLTQYTEAFF	TGTGCCAGCAGTTTGACCCAGTACACTGAAGCTTTCTTT
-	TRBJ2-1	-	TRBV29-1	CSVETSNEQFF	TGCAGCGTTGAGACTAGCAATGAGCAGTTCTTC
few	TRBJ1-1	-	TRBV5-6	CASSEPGRGITEAFF	TGTGCCAGCAGCGAACCGGGACGGGGAATCACTGAAGCTTTCTTT
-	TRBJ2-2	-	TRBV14	CASSPRVTGELFF	TGTGCCAGCAGCCCCAGGGTTACCGGGGAGCTGTTTTTT
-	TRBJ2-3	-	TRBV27	CASSFGILRGTDTQYF	TGTGCCAGCAGTTTTGGCATCCTAAGGGGGACAGATACGCAGTATTTT
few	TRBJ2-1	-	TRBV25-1	CASSVNRNNEQFF	TGTGCCAGCAGTGTTAATAGAAACAATGAGCAGTTCTTC
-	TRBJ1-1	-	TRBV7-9	CASSPGAMNTEAFF	TGTGCCAGCAGCCCGGGAGCCATGAACACTGAAGCTTTCTTT
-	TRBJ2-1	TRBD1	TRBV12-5	CASGLEQGTSAFF	TGTGCTAGTGGTTTGGAACAGGGGACGAGTGCGTTCTTC
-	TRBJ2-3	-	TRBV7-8	CASSSTGTVYTDTQYF	TGTGCCAGCAGCTCTACAGGAACCGTCTACACAGATACGCAGTATTTT
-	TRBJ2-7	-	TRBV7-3	CASSLTHSYEQYF	TGTGCCAGCAGTTTAACCCATTCCTACGAGCAGTACTTC
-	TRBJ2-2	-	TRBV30	CAWRVEGPGELFF	TGTGCCTGGAGAGTAGAGGGTCCCGGGGAGCTGTTTTTT
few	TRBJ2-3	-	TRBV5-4	CASSASSDTQYF	TGTGCCAGCAGCGCCAGTTCAGATACGCAGTATTTT
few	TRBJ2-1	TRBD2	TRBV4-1	CASSQGGTSGTYNEQFF	TGCGCCAGCAGCCAAGGCGGGACTAGCGGCACCTACAATGAGCAGTTCTTC